Given below is one T cell receptor (beta chain) in context. Its antigen is unknown. This specimen comes from a study of graft-versus-host responses after intestinal transplantation. As for the study in general: Among the recipients, transplants were multivisceral, liver-intestinal, or isolated intestinal. Once they had received anti-thymocyte globulin induction, all recipients took tacrolimus and steroids for roughly three years. Whole-study results and caveats: Patients who carried graft-donor T cell macrochimerism also had high graft-versus-host to host-versus-graft clonal ratios in their allografts. Analysis identified GvH clones in recipient marrow, with some appearing first in ileum or blood.

V was shortened by 1 base and J by 4 bases, with 12 bases between the two germline ends. The CDR3 covers 15 residues. Per germline, CDR1 SGDLS and CDR2 YYNGEE. Sequencing was performed with immunoSEQ multiplex PCR; in TCRdb, only in-frame clones are kept and a portion is missing. The sample carries some 7,600 clones, around 90% recorded once. Sequenced here: PBMCs, sampled 30 to 31 days after intestinal transplant. This sequence originates from a human patient who received an intestinal transplant, so some T cells may come from the graft donor. The rearrangement joins TRBV9 to TRBJ2-1; no clear D. As DNA, the CDR3 is TGTGCCAGCAGCGTAACTGGACGGATGTACAATGAGCAGTTCTTC. It encodes CASSVTGRMYNEQFF.